Listed below are T cell receptor beta chains from one sample, sequenced in a study of cytomegalovirus exposure and HLA in healthy donors. This table comes from immunoSEQ multiplex PCR, and its TCRdb copy is limited to in-frame clones, with some not included. Seen here are about 130,000 clones, approximately 85% observed once, and the top ten hold approximately 1.7%. The sample consisted of PBMCs. The origin of the receptors is a boy younger than 18 in good health and CMV-seronegative. Both conserved end residues are part of each CDR3. Fields, in order: D gene, clone size, J gene, V gene, CDR3 DNA, CDR3 protein. D genes are given only for firm matches. A row's size may be missing; if present it is once, few, many or a size class.

TRBD2,NA,TRBJ2-7,TRBV7-2,TGTGCCAGCAGCTCCCCCCGAGGCGGGGGGGCCGTGGAGCAGTACTTC,CASSSPRGGGAVEQYF
TRBD2,NA,TRBJ2-7,TRBV7-6,TGTGCCAGCAGCATTAGCGGGGGGTCCGGCTCCTACGAGCAGTACTTC,CASSISGGSGSYEQYF
TRBD1,NA,TRBJ1-6,TRBV9,TGTGCCAGCAGCGTCCGGGACAGAGATAATTCACCCCTCCACTTT,CASSVRDRDNSPLHF
NA,NA,TRBJ2-7,TRBV7-3,TGTGCCAGCAGCTTAATTCCTGGCAGCTACGAGCAGTACTTC,CASSLIPGSYEQYF
NA,NA,TRBJ2-7,TRBV4-2,TGTGCCAGCAGCCAAGGGGGGCCTGCCTACGAGCAGTACTTC,CASSQGGPAYEQYF
NA,NA,TRBJ1-6,TRBV6-5,TGTGCCAGCACCTTGGACAGTTCGCGGAATTCACCCCTCCACTTT,CASTLDSSRNSPLHF
TRBD2,NA,TRBJ2-1,TRBV4-2,TGTGCCAGCAGCCAAGTTACTAGCGGGATTTACAATGAGCAGTTCTTC,CASSQVTSGIYNEQFF
NA,NA,TRBJ1-6,TRBV7-9,TGTGCCAGCAGCTTAACGGCAGGGGTAACACCCCTCCACTTT,CASSLTAGVTPLHF
TRBD1,once,TRBJ1-1,TRBV29-1,TGCAGCGTTGAAGTTCTGGCCAGGGGGTTTACTGAAGCTTTCTTT,CSVEVLARGFTEAFF
NA,once,TRBJ1-6,TRBV5-6,TGTGCCAGCAGCTCGCAGGGCAAGGATTCACCCCTCCACTTT,CASSSQGKDSPLHF
TRBD1,once,TRBJ2-2,TRBV5-8,TGTGCCAGCGTCAACAGGGGGTTCGGCACCGGGGAGCTGTTTTTT,CASVNRGFGTGELFF
TRBD2,NA,TRBJ2-3,TRBV11-3,TGTGCCAGCAGCAGGAGCGGGGGAACAGATACGCAGTATTTT,CASSRSGGTDTQYF
NA,NA,TRBJ2-7,TRBV19,TGTGCCAGTAGTATAGACCTAACGACTTACGAGCAGTACTTC,CASSIDLTTYEQYF
NA,NA,TRBJ1-1,TRBV2,TGTGCCAGCGCCGGGTTGAACACTGAAGCTTTCTTT,CASAGLNTEAFF
NA,NA,TRBJ2-5,TRBV19,TGTGCCAGTAGTATCCTCCATCGGAGGGTGGGAGAGACCCAGTACTTC,CASSILHRRVGETQYF
NA,NA,TRBJ1-1,TRBV11-2,TGTGCCAGCAGCCCCACTAACACTGAAGCTTTCTTT,CASSPTNTEAFF
NA,NA,TRBJ2-3,TRBV13,TGTGCCAGCAGCTCAAAATTTGATACGCAGTATTTT,CASSSKFDTQYF
NA,few,TRBJ2-7,TRBV5-6,TGTGCCGATTCCTCAGGGGAACTCGGCGAGCAGTACTTC,CADSSGELGEQYF
TRBD1,NA,TRBJ2-7,TRBV9,TGTGCCAGCAGCGCCAGGGACAGTCCGAGCTCCTACGAGCAGTACTTC,CASSARDSPSSYEQYF
NA,NA,TRBJ2-7,TRBV14,TGTGCCAGCAGCCTCTTCCCTTCCTACGAGCAGTACTTC,CASSLFPSYEQYF
NA,NA,TRBJ1-4,TRBV9,TGTGCCAGCAGCGTAGGAGGGTCACGATCTGCAACTAATGAAAAACTGTTTTTT,CASSVGGSRSATNEKLFF
NA,NA,TRBJ2-2,TRBV9,TGTGCCAGCAGCGTCTCTTCAGGGAACTTCACCGGGGAGCTGTTTTTT,CASSVSSGNFTGELFF